These T cell receptor beta chains were read from a single sample in a study of cytomegalovirus exposure and HLA in healthy donors. The protocol was immunoSEQ multiplex PCR, while the TCRdb copy is restricted to in-frame clones and leaves out a portion. The sample includes fewer than 130,000 clones, about three quarters of them seen just once. The sequenced sample was PBMCs. These receptors were collected from a woman between 55 and 75 years old in good health and CMV-seropositive. Each CDR3 is given with its conserved first and last residue. A D gene is named only where the DNA matches it firmly. Size tells how often a clone was seen (once, few, many) or the class of an expanded clone, and some rows leave it out.

NA TRBJ2-7 NA TRBV30 CAWNGPKQGEQYF TGTGCCTGGAATGGGCCCAAACAGGGCGAGCAGTACTTC
NA TRBJ2-7 NA TRBV4-2 CASSQDHSLSYEQYF TGTGCCAGCAGCCAAGATCACAGCCTCTCCTACGAGCAGTACTTC
TRBD2 TRBJ2-3 NA TRBV10-2 CASSEVWTSPPTDTQYF TGCGCCAGCAGTGAGGTGTGGACTAGCCCCCCCACAGATACGCAGTATTTT
TRBD2 TRBJ2-3 NA TRBV5-1 CASSLWRELGDTQYF TGCGCCAGCAGCTTGTGGCGGGAGCTGGGAGATACGCAGTATTTT
TRBD2 TRBJ2-7 NA TRBV28 CASNERGLAGDEQYF TGTGCCAGCAACGAGAGGGGGCTAGCGGGGGACGAGCAGTACTTC
NA TRBJ1-4 few TRBV7-9 CASSWGGEKLFF TGTGCCAGCAGCTGGGGCGGTGAAAAACTGTTTTTT
NA TRBJ2-1 few TRBV11-3 CASSLGAEYNEQFF TGTGCCAGCAGCTTAGGGGCAGAATACAATGAGCAGTTCTTC
TRBD2 TRBJ2-5 NA TRBV14 CASSQGLAGGWETQYF TGTGCCAGCAGCCAAGGTCTAGCGGGAGGTTGGGAGACCCAGTACTTC
NA TRBJ2-1 NA TRBV29-1 CSVGASPRGEQFF TGCAGCGTTGGGGCTAGCCCACGGGGTGAGCAGTTCTTC
NA TRBJ2-5 NA TRBV4-1 CASSQDREETQYF TGCGCCAGCAGCCAAGATCGGGAGGAGACCCAGTACTTC
TRBD1 TRBJ1-3 NA TRBV4-1 CASSHGLLRRDRGNTIYF TGCGCCAGCAGCCACGGTCTGTTAAGACGGGACAGGGGAAACACCATATATTTT
TRBD2 TRBJ2-3 NA TRBV7-6 CASSLGREGGTDTQYF TGTGCCAGCAGCTTAGGGCGGGAGGGCGGCACAGATACGCAGTATTTT
NA TRBJ2-1 NA TRBV5-6 CASSSRNEQFF TGTGCCAGCAGCTCTAGGAATGAGCAGTTCTTC
NA TRBJ2-3 NA TRBV7-2 CASSRDWSTDTQYF TGTGCCAGCAGTCGGGACTGGAGCACAGATACGCAGTATTTT
NA TRBJ2-5 NA TRBV13 CASSSGSGGTQYF TGTGCCAGCAGCTCCGGGTCCGGGGGGACCCAGTACTTC
NA TRBJ2-7 NA TRBV7-9 CSSSVIAYEQYF TGTTCCAGCAGCGTAATAGCGTACGAGCAGTACTTC
NA TRBJ2-1 NA TRBV29-1 CSVEGTDSSYNEQFF TGCAGCGTTGAAGGGACAGATAGCTCCTACAATGAGCAGTTCTTC
TRBD1 TRBJ2-7 NA TRBV9 CASSPRTGYVYEQYF TGTGCCAGCAGCCCTCGGACAGGTTATGTCTACGAGCAGTACTTC
TRBD1 TRBJ1-5 once TRBV19 CASSPLTGGSSQPQHF TGTGCCAGTAGTCCCCTGACAGGGGGTAGTAGCCAGCCCCAGCATTTT
NA TRBJ1-4 NA TRBV5-4 CASSLPGAVEKLFF TGTGCCAGCAGCTTACCAGGGGCGGTTGAAAAACTGTTTTTT
NA TRBJ2-3 NA TRBV5-6 CASSSIRVSLPDTQYF TGTGCCAGCAGCTCCATCAGGGTATCTCTCCCAGATACGCAGTATTTT
TRBD1 TRBJ1-1 NA TRBV29-1 CSVRQGTGSVNTEAFF TGCAGCGTTCGACAGGGTACGGGTAGCGTGAACACTGAAGCTTTCTTT